These T cell receptor beta chains were read from a single sample in a study of cytomegalovirus exposure and HLA in healthy donors. TCRdb's table, derived via immunoSEQ multiplex PCR, lists solely in-frame clones and lacks some. The sample contains roughly 150,000 clones, over 75% of which appear only once. Sequenced sample: PBMCs. Receptors originate from a female donor in good health and CMV-seronegative. CDR3s include the opening cysteine and the closing phenylalanine or tryptophan. The D gene is left open where the match is weak. Rows may omit the clone size; those that give it use once, few, many or a size class.

TRBJ1-5 | - | TRBV30 | 16 | - | TGTGCCTGGAGTGTACGAATTGGGACATACCATCAGCCCCAGCATTTT | CAWSVRIGTYHQPQHF
TRBJ2-1 | - | TRBV7-9 | 15 | - | TGTGCCAGCAGAGCCCAGGGGTATGGGCACAATGAGCAGTTCTTC | CASRAQGYGHNEQFF
TRBJ1-1 | once | TRBV6-1 | 13 | TRBD1 | TGTGCCAGCGCACAGGGGCAAAGGATAAGAGCTTTCTTT | CASAQGQRIRAFF
TRBJ2-7 | - | TRBV25-1 | 15 | - | TGTGCCAGCAGTATCTCAGGACGGGGAACCTACGAGCAGTACTTC | CASSISGRGTYEQYF
TRBJ2-3 | - | TRBV30 | 14 | TRBD2 | TGTGCCTGTCCGACTAGCGGGAGTTCAGATACGCAGTATTTT | CACPTSGSSDTQYF
TRBJ1-3 | - | TRBV6-1 | 13 | TRBD1 | TGTGCCAGCAGACTACAGGGGGCAAACACCATATATTTT | CASRLQGANTIYF
TRBJ1-5 | - | TRBV4-2 | 15 | - | TGTGCCAGCAGCCAAGATTCAGGGGTCAATCAGCCCCAGCATTTT | CASSQDSGVNQPQHF
TRBJ2-1 | - | TRBV19 | 16 | TRBD2 | TGTGCCAGTAGTCGGGAAAGAAGCGGGAGAGGCAATGAGCAGTTCTTC | CASSRERSGRGNEQFF
TRBJ1-2 | few | TRBV6-5 | 15 | - | TGTGCCAGCAGTACGCGGACAGCGTCCAACTATGGCTACACCTTC | CASSTRTASNYGYTF
TRBJ1-5 | once | TRBV2 | 14 | TRBD1 | TGTGCCAGCAGGGACAGGGTTAGCAATCAGCCCCAGCATTTT | CASRDRVSNQPQHF
TRBJ2-2 | - | TRBV28 | 13 | - | TGTGCCAGCAGTTTGTCGAGCATCGGGGAGCTGTTTTTT | CASSLSSIGELFF
TRBJ2-1 | - | TRBV5-1 | 13 | - | TGCGCCAGCAGCTTACCGACGGGGGATGAGCAGTTCTTC | CASSLPTGDEQFF
TRBJ1-5 | - | TRBV27 | 15 | TRBD1 | TGTGCCAGCAGTTTACAGGGGGCAGGCAATCAGCCCCAGCATTTT | CASSLQGAGNQPQHF
TRBJ2-3 | once | TRBV28 | 18 | TRBD1 | TGTGCCAGCAGCCCCTTATTTACAGGGGGCTCTAGCACAGATACGCAGTATTTT | CASSPLFTGGSSTDTQYF
TRBJ1-2 | - | TRBV27 | 16 | - | TGTGCCAGCAGCCCCACCTGGAGCAGCCCAAACTATGGCTACACCTTC | CASSPTWSSPNYGYTF
TRBJ2-1 | - | TRBV7-7 | 13 | - | TGTGCCAGCAGCTTAAAAGCGTCGAATGAGCAGTTCTTC | CASSLKASNEQFF
TRBJ1-2 | - | TRBV9 | 10 | - | TGTGCCAGCCAGGGTAAGGACTACACCTTC | CASQGKDYTF